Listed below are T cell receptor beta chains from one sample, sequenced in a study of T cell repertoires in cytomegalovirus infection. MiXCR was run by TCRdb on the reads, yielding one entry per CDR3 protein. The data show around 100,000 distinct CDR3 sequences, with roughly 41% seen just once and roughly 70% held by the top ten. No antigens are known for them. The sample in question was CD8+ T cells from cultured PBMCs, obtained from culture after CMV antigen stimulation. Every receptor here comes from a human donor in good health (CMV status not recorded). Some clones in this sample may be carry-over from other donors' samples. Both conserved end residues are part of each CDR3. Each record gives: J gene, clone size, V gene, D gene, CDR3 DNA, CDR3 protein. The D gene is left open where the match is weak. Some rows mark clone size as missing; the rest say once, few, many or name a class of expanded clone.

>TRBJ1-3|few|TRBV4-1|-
TGCGCCAGCAGCCAAGACTCGGCGAGCTCTGGAAACACCATATATTTT
CASSQDSASSGNTIYF
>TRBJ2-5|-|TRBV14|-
TGTGCCAGCAGCCAAGCGGGCTCATGGGAGACCCAGTACTTC
CASSQAGSWETQYF
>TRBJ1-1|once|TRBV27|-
TGTGCCAGCAGTTTATCGTATTCGGGAAACACTGAAGCTTTCTTT
CASSLSYSGNTEAFF
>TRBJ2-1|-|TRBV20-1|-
TGCAGTGCTAACACAGGGACGCATGAGCAGTTCTTC
CSANTGTHEQFF
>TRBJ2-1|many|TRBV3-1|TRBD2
TGTGCCAGCAGCCAAGACTTAGCGGGGGATAGCTCCTACAATGAGCAGTTCTTC
CASSQDLAGDSSYNEQFF
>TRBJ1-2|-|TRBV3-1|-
TGTGCCAGCAGCCAAGATTGGGAGGACTATGGCTACACCTTC
CASSQDWEDYGYTF
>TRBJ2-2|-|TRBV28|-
TGTGCCAGCAGTTTTTCCGAAGGGATCCATTACCTCGCGAACACCGGGGAGCTGTTTTTT
CASSFSEGIHYLANTGELFF
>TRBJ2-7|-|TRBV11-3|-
TGTGCCAGCAGCCCTGGTGACAGCGGAAGGTATGGCTACGAGCAGTACTTC
CASSPGDSGRYGYEQYF
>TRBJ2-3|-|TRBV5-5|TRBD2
TGTGCCAGCAGCTTCTACCCTAGCGGGGGGGCGCCAGATACGCAGTATTTT
CASSFYPSGGAPDTQYF
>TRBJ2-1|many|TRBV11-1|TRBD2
TGTGCCAGCAGCGCTTATACTAGCGGGGGGTACAATGAGCAGTTCTTC
CASSAYTSGGYNEQFF
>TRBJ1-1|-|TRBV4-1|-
TGCGCCAGCAGCCAAGATCAAACATGGAACACTGAAGCTTTCTTT
CASSQDQTWNTEAFF
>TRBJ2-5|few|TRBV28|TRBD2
TGTGCCAGCAGTTTATCGGGCGGGGGGCCCGGGGAGACCCAGTACTTC
CASSLSGGGPGETQYF
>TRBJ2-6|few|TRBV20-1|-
TGCAGTGCGCCGACGCTGTCCGGGACTGGGGCCAACGTCCTGACTTTC
CSAPTLSGTGANVLTF
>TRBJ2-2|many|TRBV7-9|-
TGTGCCAGCACCGAAGTGAACGCGGGGAGGCTGAGGGAGCTGTTTTTT
CASTEVNAGRLRELFF
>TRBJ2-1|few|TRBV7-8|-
TGTGCCAGCAGCTTAGAGAGACGTGGGGGATACAATGAGCAGTTCTTC
CASSLERRGGYNEQFF
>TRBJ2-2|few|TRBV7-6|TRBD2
TGTGCCAGCAGCCCCCCGGGGGGATTGGAGGGGGAGCTGTTTTTT
CASSPPGGLEGELFF
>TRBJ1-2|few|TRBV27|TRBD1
TGTGCCAGCAGTTCCGGGACAGGGGTTCGGGGTAACTATGGCTACACCTTC
CASSSGTGVRGNYGYTF
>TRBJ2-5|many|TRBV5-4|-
TGTGCCAGCAGCTTGAAGACAGGCCGAGAGACCCAGTACTTC
CASSLKTGRETQYF
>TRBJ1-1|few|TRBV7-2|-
TGTGCCAGCAGCCGGGGGGGAACTGAAGCTTTCTTT
CASSRGGTEAFF
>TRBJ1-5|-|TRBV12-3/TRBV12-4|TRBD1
TGTGCCAGCAGTGGACAGGGGAGGGCTCAGCCCCAGCATTTT
CASSGQGRAQPQHF
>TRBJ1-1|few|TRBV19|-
TGTGCCAGTAGTATCAGCGGGGCTATGAACACTGAAGCTTTCTTT
CASSISGAMNTEAFF
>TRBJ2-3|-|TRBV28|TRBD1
TGTGCCAGCAGTTCGGATGACAGGGACACAGATACGCAGTATTTT
CASSSDDRDTDTQYF
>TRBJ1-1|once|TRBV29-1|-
TGCAGCGTCGACCCGACTCTCGGGAACCCTGAAGCTTTCTTT
CSVDPTLGNPEAFF
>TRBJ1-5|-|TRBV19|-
TGTGCCAGTATGCCAGGGATAACGAATCAGCCCCAGCATTTT
CASMPGITNQPQHF
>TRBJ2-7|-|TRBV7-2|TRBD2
TGTGCCAGCAGCTTATCGGGGGGAATCCGGTACGAGCAGTACTTC
CASSLSGGIRYEQYF
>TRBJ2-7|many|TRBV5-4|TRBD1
TGTGCCAGCAGCTTGGCGGGACAGGGTATACGCGAGCAGTACTTC
CASSLAGQGIREQYF
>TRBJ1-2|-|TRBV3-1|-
TGTGCCAGCAGCCACCGACCGATGGACCGGAACTATGGCTACACCTTC
CASSHRPMDRNYGYTF
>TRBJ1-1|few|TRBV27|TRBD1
TGTGCCAGCAGTTCAGGGGGGCTGTCACCGGTGAACACTGAAGCTTTCTTT
CASSSGGLSPVNTEAFF
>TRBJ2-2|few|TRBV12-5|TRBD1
TGTGCTAGTGGCGGACAGGCCTTGAACACCGGGGAGCTGTTTTTT
CASGGQALNTGELFF